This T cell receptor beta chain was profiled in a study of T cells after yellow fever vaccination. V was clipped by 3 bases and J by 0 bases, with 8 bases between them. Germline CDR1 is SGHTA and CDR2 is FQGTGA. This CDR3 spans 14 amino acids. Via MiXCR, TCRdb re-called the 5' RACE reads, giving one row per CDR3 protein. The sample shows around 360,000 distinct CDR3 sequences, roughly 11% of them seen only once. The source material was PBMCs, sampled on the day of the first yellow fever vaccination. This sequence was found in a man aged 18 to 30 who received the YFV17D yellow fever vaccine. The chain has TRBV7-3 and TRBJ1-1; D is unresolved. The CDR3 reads CASSFSGMNTEAFF. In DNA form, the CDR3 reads TGTGCCAGCAGCTTTTCGGGAATGAACACTGAAGCTTTCTTT.